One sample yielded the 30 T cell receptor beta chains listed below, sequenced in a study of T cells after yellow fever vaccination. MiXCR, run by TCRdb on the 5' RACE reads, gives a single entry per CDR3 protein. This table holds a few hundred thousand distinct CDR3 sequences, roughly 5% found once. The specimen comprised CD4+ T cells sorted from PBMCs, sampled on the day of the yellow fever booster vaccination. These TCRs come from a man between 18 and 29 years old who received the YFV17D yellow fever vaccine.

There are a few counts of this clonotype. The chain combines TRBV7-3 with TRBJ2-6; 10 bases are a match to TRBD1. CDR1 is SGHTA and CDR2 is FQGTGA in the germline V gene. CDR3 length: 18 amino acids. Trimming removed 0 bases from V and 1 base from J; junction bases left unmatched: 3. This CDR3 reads CASSLTGTGVSGANVLTF. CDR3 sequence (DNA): TGTGCCAGCAGCTTAACCGGGACAGGGGTATCTGGGGCCAACGTCCTGACTTTC.

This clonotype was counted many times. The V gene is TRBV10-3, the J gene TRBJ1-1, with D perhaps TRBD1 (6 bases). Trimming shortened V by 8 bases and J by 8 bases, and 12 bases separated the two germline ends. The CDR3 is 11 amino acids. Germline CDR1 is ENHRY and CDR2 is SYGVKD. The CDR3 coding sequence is TGTGCCATCCGAGGACAGTCGGAAGCTTTCTTT. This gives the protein CAIRGQSEAFF.

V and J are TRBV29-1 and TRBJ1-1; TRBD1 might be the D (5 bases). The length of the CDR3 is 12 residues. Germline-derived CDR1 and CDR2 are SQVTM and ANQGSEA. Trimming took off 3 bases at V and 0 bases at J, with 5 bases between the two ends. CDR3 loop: CSVDRVNTEAFF. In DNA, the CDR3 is TGCAGCGTTGACAGGGTGAACACTGAAGCTTTCTTT.

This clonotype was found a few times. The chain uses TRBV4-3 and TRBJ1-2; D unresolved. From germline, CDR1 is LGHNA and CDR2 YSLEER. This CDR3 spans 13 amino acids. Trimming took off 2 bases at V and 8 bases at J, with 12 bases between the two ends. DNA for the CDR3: TGCGCCAGCAGCCAACGAGGGATAGGGGGCTACACCTTC. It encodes CASSQRGIGGYTF.

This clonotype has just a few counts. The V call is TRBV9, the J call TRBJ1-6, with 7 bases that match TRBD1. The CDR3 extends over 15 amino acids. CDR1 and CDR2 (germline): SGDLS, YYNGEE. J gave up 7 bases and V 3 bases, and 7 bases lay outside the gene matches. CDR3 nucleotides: TGTGCCAGCAGCGCTACCGGGACAGTGAATTCACCCCTCCACTTT. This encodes CASSATGTVNSPLHF.

In DNA form, the CDR3 reads TGTGCCAGCTCACCAAACAGGGCGAGCGAGGAGACCCAGTACTTC. The encoded protein is CASSPNRASEETQYF. The chain carries TRBV18 and TRBJ2-5, with D tentatively TRBD1 (6 bases). Germline values: CDR1 KGHSH, CDR2 LQKENI. V was shortened by 2 bases and J by 5 bases, with 15 bases between the two germline ends. The length of the CDR3 is 15 residues.

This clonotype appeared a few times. The CDR3 nucleotides are TGCAGTGCTCCGAATCCGACTAGCGGGGTGGAGACCCAGTACTTC. Translated, it gives CSAPNPTSGVETQYF. V is TRBV20-1 and J is TRBJ2-5; 11 nucleotides align to TRBD2. Germline CDR1 is DFQATT and CDR2 is SNEGSKA (reference sequence). Trimming cost V 5 bases and J 5 bases; bases outside gene matches: 10. The CDR3 length is 15 residues.

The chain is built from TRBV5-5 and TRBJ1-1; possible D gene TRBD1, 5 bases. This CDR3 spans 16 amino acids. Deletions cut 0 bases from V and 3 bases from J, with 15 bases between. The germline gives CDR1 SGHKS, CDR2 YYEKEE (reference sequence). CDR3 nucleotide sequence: TGTGCCAGCAGCTTGGTACGTTCGGGAGGGGACACTGAAGCTTTCTTT. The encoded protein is CASSLVRSGGDTEAFF.

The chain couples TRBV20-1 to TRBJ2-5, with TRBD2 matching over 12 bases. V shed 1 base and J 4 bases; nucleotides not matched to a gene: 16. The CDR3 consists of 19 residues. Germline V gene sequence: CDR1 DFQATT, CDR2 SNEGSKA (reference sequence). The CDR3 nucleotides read TGCAGTGCTAGAGTGTCTTTTGGACTAGCGGGGTTAATTGGAGAGACCCAGTACTTC. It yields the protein CSARVSFGLAGLIGETQYF.

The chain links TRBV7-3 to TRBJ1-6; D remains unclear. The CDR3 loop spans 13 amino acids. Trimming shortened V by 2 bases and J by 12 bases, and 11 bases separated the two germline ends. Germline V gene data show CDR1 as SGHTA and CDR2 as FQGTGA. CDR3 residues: CASSLLGYGPLHF. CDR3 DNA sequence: TGTGCCAGCAGCTTACTGGGGTACGGACCCCTCCACTTT.

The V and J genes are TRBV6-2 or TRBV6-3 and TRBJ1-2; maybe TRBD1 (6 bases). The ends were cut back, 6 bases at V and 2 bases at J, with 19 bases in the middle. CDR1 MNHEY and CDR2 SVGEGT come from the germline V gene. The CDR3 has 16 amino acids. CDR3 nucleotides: TGTGCCAGCAGGCTCCCCCCCTGGAGGGGGAACTATGGCTACACCTTC. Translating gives CASRLPPWRGNYGYTF.

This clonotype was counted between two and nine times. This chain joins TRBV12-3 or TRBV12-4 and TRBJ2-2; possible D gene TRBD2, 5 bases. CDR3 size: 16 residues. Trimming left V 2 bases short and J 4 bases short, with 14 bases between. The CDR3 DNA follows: TGTGCCAGCAGTTTAAGTCGAGGGTTTAGCACCGGGGAGCTGTTTTTT. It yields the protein CASSLSRGFSTGELFF.

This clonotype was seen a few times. The CDR3 spells CASSLSAGTPDQPQHF. CDR3 coding DNA: TGTGCCAGCAGCTTGTCCGCCGGGACACCAGATCAGCCCCAGCATTTT. The chain is built from TRBV5-6 and TRBJ1-5; D might be TRBD1 (6 bases). The CDR3 covers 16 residues. In germline, CDR1 is SGHDT, CDR2 YYEEEE. Trimming took off 1 base at V and 5 bases at J, with 16 bases between the two ends.

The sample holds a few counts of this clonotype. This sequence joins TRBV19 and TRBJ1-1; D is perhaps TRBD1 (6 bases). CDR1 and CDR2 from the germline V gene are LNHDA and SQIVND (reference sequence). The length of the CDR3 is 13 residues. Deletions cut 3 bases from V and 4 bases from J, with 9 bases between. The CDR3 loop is CASSMQGSTEAFF. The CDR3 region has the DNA TGTGCCAGTAGTATGCAGGGGAGCACTGAAGCTTTCTTT. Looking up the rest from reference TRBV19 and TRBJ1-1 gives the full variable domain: DGGITQSPKYLFRKEGQNVTLSCEQNLNHDAMYWYRQDPGQGLRLIYYSQIVNDFQKGDIAEGYSVSREKKESFPLTVTSAQKNPTAFYLCASSMQGSTEAFFGQGTRLTVV.

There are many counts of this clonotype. The CDR3 region is CASSLGQGHDNEQFF. Here the CDR3 DNA reads TGTGCCAGCAGTTTAGGACAGGGTCACGACAATGAGCAGTTCTTC. The rearrangement joins TRBV27 to TRBJ2-1, with 8 bases aligning to TRBD1. The CDR3 runs to 15 residues. Germline values: CDR1 MNHEY, CDR2 SMNVEV (reference sequence). Trimming removed 2 bases from V and 5 bases from J; junction bases left unmatched: 5.

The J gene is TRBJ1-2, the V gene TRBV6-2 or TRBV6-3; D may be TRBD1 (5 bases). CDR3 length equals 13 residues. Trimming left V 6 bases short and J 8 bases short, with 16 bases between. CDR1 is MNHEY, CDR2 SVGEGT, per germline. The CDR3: CASSPTGTRGYTF. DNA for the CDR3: TGTGCCAGCAGCCCTACCGGGACGCGGGGCTACACCTTC.

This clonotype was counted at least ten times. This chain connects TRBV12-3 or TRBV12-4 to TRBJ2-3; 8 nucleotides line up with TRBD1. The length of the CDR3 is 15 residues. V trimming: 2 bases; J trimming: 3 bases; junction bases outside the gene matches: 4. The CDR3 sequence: CASSLRQGFTDTQYF. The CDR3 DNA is TGTGCCAGCAGTTTAAGACAGGGGTTTACAGATACGCAGTATTTT.

The CDR3 protein is CASSPTRAGGTGETQYF. In DNA form, the CDR3 reads TGTGCCAGCAGCCCTACCCGAGCGGGGGGGACTGGAGAGACCCAGTACTTC. The chain employs TRBV4-2 and TRBJ2-5; 10 bases are a match to TRBD2. Trimming cost V 4 bases and J 4 bases; bases outside gene matches: 12. Germline CDR1 and CDR2: LGHNA and YNFKEQ. CDR3 length: 17 residues.

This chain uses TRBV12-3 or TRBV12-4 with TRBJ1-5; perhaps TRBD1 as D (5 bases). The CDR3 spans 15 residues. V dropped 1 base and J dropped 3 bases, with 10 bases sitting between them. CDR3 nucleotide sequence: TGTGCCAGCAGTTTAGGTCAGGGTACCAATCAGCCCCAGCATTTT. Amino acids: CASSLGQGTNQPQHF.

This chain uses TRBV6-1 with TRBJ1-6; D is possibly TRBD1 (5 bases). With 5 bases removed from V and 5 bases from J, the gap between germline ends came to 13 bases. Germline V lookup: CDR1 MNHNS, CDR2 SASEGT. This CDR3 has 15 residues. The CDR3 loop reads CASSKGTRDNSPLHF. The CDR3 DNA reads TGTGCCAGCAGTAAAGGGACCCGCGATAATTCACCCCTCCACTTT.

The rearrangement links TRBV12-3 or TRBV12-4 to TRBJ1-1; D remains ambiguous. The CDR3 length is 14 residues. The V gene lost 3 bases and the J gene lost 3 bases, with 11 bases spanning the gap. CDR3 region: CASSFLGKYTEAFF. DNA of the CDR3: TGTGCCAGCAGTTTTCTAGGGAAGTACACTGAAGCTTTCTTT.

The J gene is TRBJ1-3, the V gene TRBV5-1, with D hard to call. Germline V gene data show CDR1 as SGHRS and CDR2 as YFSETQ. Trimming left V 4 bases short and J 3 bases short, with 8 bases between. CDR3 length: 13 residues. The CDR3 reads CASSADLGNTIYF. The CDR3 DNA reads TGCGCCAGCAGCGCAGACCTTGGAAACACCATATATTTT. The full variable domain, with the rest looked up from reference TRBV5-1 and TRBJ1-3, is KAGVTQTPRYLIKTRGQQVTLSCSPISGHRSVSWYQQTPGQGLQFLFEYFSETQRNKGNFPGRFSGRQFSNSRSEMNVSTLELGDSALYLCASSADLGNTIYFGEGSWLTVV.

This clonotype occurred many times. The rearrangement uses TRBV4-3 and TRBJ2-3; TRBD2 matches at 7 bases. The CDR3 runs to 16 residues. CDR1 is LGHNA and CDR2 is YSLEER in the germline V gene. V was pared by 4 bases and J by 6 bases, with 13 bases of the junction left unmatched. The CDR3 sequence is CASSPMASGAGDTQYF. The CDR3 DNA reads TGCGCCAGCAGCCCCATGGCCAGCGGGGCTGGGGATACGCAGTATTTT.

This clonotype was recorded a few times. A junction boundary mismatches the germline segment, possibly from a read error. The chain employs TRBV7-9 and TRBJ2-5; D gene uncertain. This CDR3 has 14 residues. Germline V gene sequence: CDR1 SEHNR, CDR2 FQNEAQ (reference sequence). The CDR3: CASTLVAGEETQYF. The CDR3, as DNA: TGTGCCAGCACCTTAGTCGCAGGAGAAGAGACCCAGTACTTC. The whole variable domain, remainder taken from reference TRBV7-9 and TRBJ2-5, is DTGVSQNPRHKITKRGQNVTFRCDPISEHNRLYWYRQTLGQGPEFLTYFQNEAQLEKSRLLSDRFSAERPKGSFSTLEIQRTEQGDSAMYLCASTLVAGEETQYFGPGTRLLVL.

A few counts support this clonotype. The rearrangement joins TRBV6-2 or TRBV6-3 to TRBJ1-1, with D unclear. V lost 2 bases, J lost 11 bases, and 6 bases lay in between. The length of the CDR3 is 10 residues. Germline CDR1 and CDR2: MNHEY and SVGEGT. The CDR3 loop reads CASSYPVAFF. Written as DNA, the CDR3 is TGTGCCAGCAGTTACCCGGTGGCTTTCTTT.

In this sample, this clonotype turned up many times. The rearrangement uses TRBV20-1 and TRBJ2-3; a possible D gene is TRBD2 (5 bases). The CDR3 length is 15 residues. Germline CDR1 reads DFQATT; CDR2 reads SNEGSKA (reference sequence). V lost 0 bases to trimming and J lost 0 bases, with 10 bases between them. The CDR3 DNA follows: TGCAGTGCTAGAGATCTAGCAGCCAGCACAGATACGCAGTATTTT. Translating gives CSARDLAASTDTQYF.

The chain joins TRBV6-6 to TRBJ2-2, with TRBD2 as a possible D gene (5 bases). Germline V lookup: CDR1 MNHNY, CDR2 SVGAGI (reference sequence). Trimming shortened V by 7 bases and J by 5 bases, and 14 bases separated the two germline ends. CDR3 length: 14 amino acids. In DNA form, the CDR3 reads TGTGCCAGCACTACCCGACGGGATACCGGGGAGCTGTTTTTT. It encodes CASTTRRDTGELFF.

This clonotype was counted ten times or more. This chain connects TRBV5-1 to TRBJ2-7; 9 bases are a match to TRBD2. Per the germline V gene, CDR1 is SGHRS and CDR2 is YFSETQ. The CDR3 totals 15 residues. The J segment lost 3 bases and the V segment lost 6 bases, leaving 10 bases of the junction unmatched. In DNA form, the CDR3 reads TGCGCCAGCAACCTTTTAGCGGGGGACCACTACGAGCAGTACTTC. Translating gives CASNLLAGDHYEQYF.

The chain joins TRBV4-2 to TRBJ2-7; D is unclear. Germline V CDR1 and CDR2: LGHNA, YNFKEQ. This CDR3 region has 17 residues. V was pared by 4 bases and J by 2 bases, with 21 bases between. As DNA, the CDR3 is TGTGCCAGCAGCCTCCTTCTAAGGGCAGGTAACACCTACGAGCAGTACGTC. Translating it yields CASSLLLRAGNTYEQYV.

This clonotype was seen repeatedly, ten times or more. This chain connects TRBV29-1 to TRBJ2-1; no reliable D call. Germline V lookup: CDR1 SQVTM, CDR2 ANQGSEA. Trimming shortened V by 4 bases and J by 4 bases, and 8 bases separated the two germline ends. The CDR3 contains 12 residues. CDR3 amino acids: CSVGFLYNEQFF. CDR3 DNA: TGCAGCGTTGGCTTTCTGTACAATGAGCAGTTCTTC.